The 29 T cell receptor beta chains listed next were all sequenced from one sample in a study of shared clonotypes between healthy human individuals. Here immunoSEQ multiplex PCR was the method, and the copy in TCRdb shows in-frame clones only, minus some. The sample contains roughly 700,000 clones, approximately 79% of which appear only once. The sequenced sample consisted of memory CD4+ T cells sorted from blood. Subset in this sample: CD45RA-negative fraction. The source is a woman younger than 45 in good health.

This clone was found a few times. The rearrangement uses TRBV5-1 and TRBJ2-1; 8 bases fit TRBD2. CDR1 is SGHRS and CDR2 is YFSETQ in the germline V gene. The CDR3 is 13 residues long. V gave up 3 bases and J gave up 7 bases; unmatched junction bases: 3. The CDR3 coding sequence is TGCGCCAGCAGCTCCCCGGGGGGGAATGAGCAGTTCTTC. It yields the protein CASSSPGGNEQFF.

This clone was detected only once. This rearrangement joins TRBV18 to TRBJ2-2; tentatively, D is TRBD2 (5 bases). The CDR3 length is 15 residues. The germline V gene encodes CDR1 KGHSH and CDR2 LQKENI. The ends were cut back, 3 bases at V and 2 bases at J, with 10 bases in the middle. The CDR3, as DNA: TGTGCCAGCTCACCGAGGGCCGCTAACACCGGGGAGCTGTTTTTT. Translation gives CASSPRAANTGELFF. Based on the CDR3 plus reference TRBV18 and TRBJ2-2, the full variable domain is NAGVMQNPRHLVRRRGQEARLRCSPMKGHSHVYWYRQLPEEGLKFMVYLQKENIIDESGMPKERFSAEFPKEGPSILRIQQVVRGDSAAYFCASSPRAANTGELFFGEGSRLTVL.

V and J are TRBV7-2 and TRBJ1-2, with 7 bases identical to TRBD1. Germline values: CDR1 SGHTA, CDR2 FQGNSA. Germline trimming cut 5 bases from V and 6 bases from J; bases unmatched to any gene: 9. The CDR3 sequence is 14 residues long. CDR3 loop: CASSPYQGEDGYTF. For the CDR3, the DNA is TGTGCCAGCAGCCCGTACCAGGGGGAGGATGGCTACACCTTC.

This clone showed up many times. The chain is built from TRBV11-3 and TRBJ2-2; a weak D match, TRBD2 (5 bases). The V gene's germline CDR1 is SGHNT and CDR2 YENEEA. The V gene lost 5 bases and the J gene lost 4 bases, with 8 bases spanning the gap. This CDR3 spans 13 amino acids. CDR3 DNA: TGTGCCAGCAGCAGGGAGTTCACCGGGGAGCTGTTTTTT. The encoded protein is CASSREFTGELFF.

The gene calls are TRBV20-1 and TRBJ1-2; D uncertain. The CDR3 spans 11 residues. The germline V gene has CDR1 DFQATT and CDR2 SNEGSKA (reference sequence). As DNA, the CDR3 is TGCAGCGATCGGGGTTTGTATGGCTACACCTTC. Residues: CSDRGLYGYTF.

The CDR3 loop reads CASSLRLDNEKLFF. For the CDR3, the DNA is TGTGCCAGCAGCTTACGTTTGGATAATGAAAAACTGTTTTTT. This sequence joins TRBV9 and TRBJ1-4, with D hard to call. In germline, CDR1 is SGDLS, CDR2 YYNGEE. This CDR3 has 14 amino acids. V lost 4 bases and J lost 4, with 11 bases in between.

The chain uses TRBV28 and TRBJ1-5; D ambiguous. Germline V gene sequence: CDR1 MDHEN, CDR2 SYDVKM. The CDR3 has 14 residues. The V and J ends lost 1 base and 6 bases respectively, with 10 bases between them. The CDR3 protein is CASSLSGVRQPQHF. CDR3 nucleotide sequence: TGTGCCAGCAGTTTATCAGGAGTTCGTCAGCCCCAGCATTTT.

The chain has TRBV19 and TRBJ2-6; D possibly corresponds to TRBD1 (6 bases). CDR3 length: 15 residues. CDR1 LNHDA and CDR2 SQIVND come from the germline V gene (reference sequence). Between the trimmed V and J ends, which lost 4 bases and 5 bases, there was a span of 12 bases. The DNA of the CDR3 is TGTGCCAGTAGTACCCAGGGGAGCCGGGCCAACGTCCTGACTTTC. Protein product: CASSTQGSRANVLTF. Together with reference TRBV19 and TRBJ2-6, the CDR3 gives the full variable domain: DGGITQSPKYLFRKEGQNVTLSCEQNLNHDAMYWYRQDPGQGLRLIYYSQIVNDFQKGDIAEGYSVSREKKESFPLTVTSAQKNPTAFYLCASSTQGSRANVLTFGAGSRLTVL.

This sequence joins TRBV29-1 and TRBJ2-1; the D gene is possibly TRBD1 (5 bases). V was shortened by 5 bases and J by 0 bases, with 8 bases between the two germline ends. Germline V gene data show CDR1 as SQVTM and CDR2 as ANQGSEA. The CDR3 has 13 amino acids. This chain's CDR3 is CSVTGSSYNEQFF. In DNA form, the CDR3 reads TGCAGCGTTACAGGCTCCTCCTACAATGAGCAGTTCTTC.

The rearrangement joins TRBV5-1 to TRBJ1-1, with a possible D match to TRBD1 (6 bases). The CDR3 contains 14 residues. With 4 bases removed from V and 4 bases from J, the gap between germline ends came to 14 bases. Germline CDR1 reads SGHRS; CDR2 reads YFSETQ. Here the CDR3 reads CASSAKQGGTEAFF. The DNA of the CDR3 is TGCGCCAGCAGCGCGAAACAGGGAGGCACTGAAGCTTTCTTT. Together with reference TRBV5-1 and TRBJ1-1, the CDR3 gives the full variable domain: KAGVTQTPRYLIKTRGQQVTLSCSPISGHRSVSWYQQTPGQGLQFLFEYFSETQRNKGNFPGRFSGRQFSNSRSEMNVSTLELGDSALYLCASSAKQGGTEAFFGQGTRLTVV.

In the case of this clone: Distinct nucleotide sequences in the sample also encode this CDR3. The CDR3 here is CASSLEGQGREQYF. CDR3 DNA sequence: TGTGCCAGCAGCTTGGAGGGACAGGGGCGAGAGCAGTACTTC. The chain links TRBV5-4 to TRBJ2-7, with 10 positions matching TRBD1. Germline lookup yields CDR1 SGHNT and CDR2 YYREEE (reference sequence). J lost 7 bases, V lost 0 bases, and 4 bases had no gene match. The CDR3 spans 14 residues.

The V and J genes are TRBV6-4 and TRBJ2-1; possibly TRBD2 for D (5 bases). CDR1 is MRHNA, CDR2 SNTAGT, per germline. The ends were cut back, 1 base at V and 6 bases at J, with 16 bases in the middle. This CDR3 has 16 amino acids. The CDR3 sequence: CASSDFAREKSNEQFF. CDR3 DNA sequence: TGTGCCAGCAGTGACTTTGCGAGGGAGAAGTCCAATGAGCAGTTCTTC.

The DNA of the CDR3 is TGTGCCAGTAGTCGTTCCCCTGACAGGGGATACACAGATACGCAGTATTTT. Translated: CASSRSPDRGYTDTQYF. This rearrangement joins TRBV19 to TRBJ2-3; 8 nucleotides match TRBD1. With V trimmed by 5 bases and J by 2 bases, 12 bases remained unmatched. The CDR3 sequence is 17 residues long. Per the germline V gene, CDR1 is LNHDA and CDR2 is SQIVND (reference sequence).

Sample share makes this clone medium-sized. The sample holds other DNA sequences that translate to the same CDR3. V is TRBV15 and J is TRBJ1-1, with D uncertain. CDR3 length: 14 residues. Trimming took 4 bases from V and 0 from J, leaving 9 bases between them. CDR1 and CDR2 from the germline V gene are LNHNV and YYDKDF (reference sequence). The CDR3 spells CATSIGFLNTEAFF. The CDR3 nucleotides read TGTGCCACCAGCATAGGATTCTTGAACACTGAAGCTTTCTTT.

The chain has TRBV29-1 and TRBJ2-1; TRBD2 matches at 8 bases. Germline CDR1 reads SQVTM; CDR2 reads ANQGSEA. V trimming: 5 bases; J trimming: 6 bases; junction bases outside the gene matches: 9. This CDR3 spans 14 amino acids. The CDR3 spells CSVRRAGVVNEQFF. The CDR3 DNA reads as TGCAGCGTTCGCCGAGCGGGAGTAGTCAATGAGCAGTTCTTC.

V and J are TRBV28 and TRBJ2-5, with D maybe TRBD2 (5 bases). The V and J ends lost 3 bases and 1 base respectively, with 6 bases between them. Germline loops: CDR1 MDHEN, CDR2 SYDVKM. This CDR3 has 13 amino acids. CDR3 sequence: CASSLDFQETQYF. As DNA, the CDR3 is TGTGCCAGCAGTTTGGACTTCCAAGAGACCCAGTACTTC. Full variable domain (missing parts from reference TRBV28 and TRBJ2-5): DVKVTQSSRYLVKRTGEKVFLECVQDMDHENMFWYRQDPGLGLRLIYFSYDVKMKEKGDIPEGYSVSREKKERFSLILESASTNQTSMYLCASSLDFQETQYFGPGTRLLVL.

V and J are TRBV25-1 and TRBJ2-2; the D is unclear. This CDR3 spans 12 amino acids. The germline CDR1 and CDR2 sequences are MGHDK and SYGVNS. The V end lost 4 bases, the J end lost 2 bases, and 2 bases lay between the germline ends. The CDR3 DNA is TGTGCCAGCAGTGCCAACACCGGGGAGCTGTTTTTT. It is translated as CASSANTGELFF.

This clone was seen only once. The genes are TRBV11-3 and TRBJ2-3; D not certain. Germline values: CDR1 SGHNT, CDR2 YENEEA. This CDR3 region has 13 residues. V lost 2 bases and J 4 bases, leaving 7 bases between the germline ends. This CDR3 reads CASSLNAADTQYF. The CDR3 nucleotides are TGTGCCAGCAGCTTAAACGCGGCAGATACGCAGTATTTT.

The V and J genes are TRBV7-2 and TRBJ2-7; 11 bases align to TRBD2. V dropped 5 bases and J dropped 2; count of bases not matched to a gene: 8. Germline CDR1 and CDR2: SGHTA and FQGNSA. CDR3 length: 16 residues. The DNA for the CDR3 is TGTGCCAGCAGCCCGGCGACTAGCGGGATCCCCTACGAGCAGTACTTC. It yields the protein CASSPATSGIPYEQYF.

This clone has a single count. The genes are TRBV7-9 and TRBJ1-1; maybe TRBD1 (6 bases). The CDR3 is 13 amino acids. CDR1 and CDR2 (germline): SEHNR, FQNEAQ (reference sequence). Trimming pared 5 bases from V and 7 bases from J, leaving 14 bases between. The CDR3 coding sequence is TGTGCCAGCAGCCTGGACAGAAGAGGTGAAGCTTTCTTT. Protein sequence: CASSLDRRGEAFF.

J is TRBJ2-1 and V is TRBV7-3, with 7 bases fitting TRBD2. The CDR3 totals 14 residues. After removal of 5 bases from V and 10 bases from J, the junction contained 11 bases not matched to a gene. Germline V lookup: CDR1 SGHTA, CDR2 FQGTGA. The CDR3 reads CASSQGSGGKEQFF. The CDR3 coding sequence is TGTGCCAGCAGCCAGGGTTCCGGGGGGAAGGAGCAGTTCTTC. The complete variable domain, with remaining parts taken from reference TRBV7-3 and TRBJ2-1, reads GAGVSQTPSNKVTEKGKYVELRCDPISGHTALYWYRQSLGQGPEFLIYFQGTGAADDSGLPNDRFFAVRPEGSVSTLKIQRTERGDSAVYLCASSQGSGGKEQFFGPGTRLTVL.

This rearrangement joins TRBV4-2 to TRBJ1-1; 7 bases fit TRBD1. V gave up 0 bases and J gave up 6 bases; unmatched junction bases: 22. This CDR3 has 20 amino acids. Germline CDR1 is LGHNA and CDR2 is YNFKEQ. The CDR3 sequence: CASSQDSRQGVPHRDAEAFF. The CDR3 DNA is TGTGCCAGCAGCCAAGATTCGAGACAGGGTGTCCCCCACAGAGACGCTGAAGCTTTCTTT.

V and J are TRBV10-1 and TRBJ2-1; D not resolved. V shed 0 bases and J shed 5 bases, with 11 bases lying between them. Germline CDR1 is WNHNN and CDR2 is SYGVQD (reference sequence). The CDR3 runs 15 residues. CDR3 residues: CASSESTTRNNEQFF. CDR3 coding DNA: TGCGCCAGCAGTGAGTCGACGACACGGAACAATGAGCAGTTCTTC.

V gene TRBV29-1 combines with J gene TRBJ2-2; the D is unclear. The length of the CDR3 is 14 residues. Between the trimmed V and J ends, which lost 6 bases and 0 bases, there was a span of 11 bases. CDR1 is SQVTM, CDR2 ANQGSEA, per germline. The CDR3 loop reads CSVGTSANTGELFF. The DNA for the CDR3 is TGCAGCGTGGGCACTTCCGCGAACACCGGGGAGCTGTTTTTT.

The chain couples TRBV9 to TRBJ2-4; 10 positions agree with TRBD1. The CDR3 runs to 19 residues. V shed 4 bases, J shed 3 bases, and the junction held 16 bases outside the gene matches. Germline V gene lookup returns CDR1 SGDLS and CDR2 YYNGEE. In DNA, the CDR3 is TGTGCCAGCAGCCCAGTCCCGGGACAGGGGTGGGTGGGCAAAAACATTCAGTACTTC. Its protein is CASSPVPGQGWVGKNIQYF.

V gene TRBV21-1 combines with J gene TRBJ2-3; no check of the table's D call, TRBD2, against the DNA was made. TRBV21-1 counts as a pseudogene. This CDR3 spans 14 amino acids. In nucleotides, the CDR3 is TGTGCCAGCAGCAAAAGCCCAAGCACAGATACGCAGTATTTT. As protein: CASSKSPSTDTQYF.

The genes are TRBV19 and TRBJ1-5, with D possibly matching TRBD1 (6 bases). CDR1 is LNHDA and CDR2 is SQIVND in the germline V gene (reference sequence). V lost 4 bases, J lost 2 bases, and 18 bases lay in between. The CDR3 runs 17 residues. This chain's CDR3 is CASSRGTGTVGNQPQHF. As DNA, the CDR3 is TGTGCCAGTAGTAGGGGAACAGGGACGGTAGGCAATCAGCCCCAGCATTTT.

This sequence joins TRBV29-1 and TRBJ1-4; D remains unclear. The V and J ends lost 7 bases and 8 bases respectively, with 17 bases between them. The CDR3 loop spans 13 amino acids. The germline V gene encodes CDR1 SQVTM and CDR2 ANQGSEA. CDR3 residues: CSATFTVREKLFF. The CDR3 DNA reads as TGCAGCGCCACATTTACGGTTCGGGAAAAACTGTTTTTT.

V and J are TRBV7-9 and TRBJ2-7, with 8 bases aligning to TRBD2. This CDR3 has 13 residues. Germline trimming cut 4 bases from V and 6 bases from J; bases unmatched to any gene: 5. Germline values: CDR1 SEHNR, CDR2 FQNEAQ (reference sequence). CDR3 protein: CASSSGLGLEQYF. The DNA of the CDR3 is TGTGCCAGCAGCTCGGGACTAGGGCTCGAGCAGTACTTC.